What follows are 27 T cell receptor beta chains derived from one specimen sequenced in a study of T cells in Graves' hyperthyroidism and ophthalmopathy. RNA transcripts provided the source from which TCR beta CDR3 regions were amplified. A first-round RT-PCR of the TCR CDR3 used the HTBI primer set. In TCRdb, the multiplex PCR reads were re-called with MiXCR into one record per CDR3 protein. The sample includes approximately 100,000 distinct CDR3 sequences, roughly 40% of them seen just once. The sequencing input was peripheral blood or thyroid tissue (not recorded which). These receptors were collected from a woman aged 25 to 39 with Graves' hyperthyroidism.

This clonotype showed up just once. The V gene is TRBV7-2, the J gene TRBJ2-7, with 13 bases lining up with TRBD2. The germline V gene encodes CDR1 SGHTA and CDR2 FQGNSA. Germline trimming cut 3 bases from V and 4 bases from J; bases unmatched to any gene: 6. There are 16 residues in the CDR3. In nucleotides, the CDR3 is TGTGCCAGCAGCTTCGGACTAGCGGGAGTGGCGTACGAGCAGTACTTC. Amino acid sequence: CASSFGLAGVAYEQYF.

This clonotype was seen many times. The rearrangement joins TRBV4-1 to TRBJ2-5; 9 bases are a match to TRBD1. This CDR3 has 18 residues. The V gene end was trimmed by 5 bases and the J gene end by 5 bases; junction bases not matched to a gene: 18. Germline assignment: CDR1 MGHRA and CDR2 YSYEKL. The CDR3 loop is CASSTGQGRLVASETQYF. DNA for the CDR3: TGCGCCAGCAGCACGGGACAGGGACGTCTCGTAGCATCGGAGACCCAGTACTTC.

In its sample, this clonotype was seen many times. J is TRBJ1-4 and V is TRBV7-6; D might be TRBD1 (5 bases). The CDR3 sequence is 16 residues long. Germline V lookup: CDR1 SGHVS, CDR2 FNYEAQ. V lost 3 bases to trimming and J lost 7 bases, with 18 bases between them. The CDR3 DNA follows: TGTGCCAGCAGCTTTGGTGCAGGGAGACACGGTGAAAAACTGTTTTTT. Amino acid sequence: CASSFGAGRHGEKLFF.

The chain employs TRBV20-1 and TRBJ2-7; 10 nucleotides line up with TRBD2. Germline values: CDR1 DFQATT, CDR2 SNEGSKA (reference sequence). Trimming at V came to 1 base and at J to 2 bases, leaving 2 bases not matched to a gene. The CDR3 spans 14 residues. CDR3 region: CSARALAGTYEQYF. CDR3 nucleotides: TGCAGTGCTAGAGCACTAGCGGGGACCTACGAGCAGTACTTC.

The V call is TRBV2, the J call TRBJ2-3, with 8 nucleotides matching TRBD1. CDR1 SNHLY and CDR2 FYNNEI come from the germline V gene. The CDR3 has 13 amino acids. V lost 7 bases and J lost 6; bases outside the gene matches: 6. The CDR3 DNA follows: TGTGCCAGCAATCCTCGGACAGGGGATACGCAGTATTTT. Its translation is CASNPRTGDTQYF.

Notes on this clonotype: A much larger clonotype is one base distant, so this may be a read error. The chain combines TRBV6-1 with TRBJ1-1, with 8 bases fitting TRBD1. Looked up from germline, CDR1 is MNHNS and CDR2 is SASEGT. The J segment lost 4 bases and the V segment lost 4 bases, leaving 5 bases of the junction unmatched. This CDR3 contains 14 residues. CDR3 sequence reads: CASSATGDCTEAFF. CDR3 DNA: TGTGCCAGCAGTGCGACAGGGGACTGCACTGAAGCTTTCTTT.

This clonotype was observed many times. V gene TRBV19 combines with J gene TRBJ1-5, with 11 bases identical to TRBD1. V lost 6 bases and J lost 5; bases outside the gene matches: 3. Germline V CDR1 and CDR2: LNHDA, SQIVND (reference sequence). The CDR3 extends over 14 amino acids. CDR3 protein: CASRKDRGHQPQHF. CDR3 DNA: TGTGCCAGTAGAAAGGACAGGGGGCATCAGCCCCAGCATTTT.

This clonotype was observed many times. The chain combines TRBV7-8 with TRBJ1-1; maybe TRBD1 (6 bases). From germline, CDR1 is SGHVS and CDR2 FQNEAQ. The V end lost 5 bases, the J end lost 1 base, and 11 bases lay between the germline ends. The CDR3 spans 14 residues. Written as DNA, the CDR3 is TGTGCCAGCAGCCATCGGGACACGAACACTGAAGCTTTCTTT. This translates into CASSHRDTNTEAFF.

In this sample, this clonotype turned up many times. This rearrangement joins TRBV20-1 to TRBJ1-4, with TRBD1 matching over 9 bases. Germline V gene data show CDR1 as DFQATT and CDR2 as SNEGSKA (reference sequence). V lost 0 bases, J lost 8 bases, and 7 bases stayed unmatched. This CDR3 is built from 15 residues. CDR3 sequence (DNA): TGCAGTGCTAGAGAGCTACAGGGGGCCCTCGAAAAACTGTTTTTT. It is translated as CSARELQGALEKLFF.

This clonotype was detected ten times or more. The V and J genes are TRBV5-6 and TRBJ1-5, with no clear D. The V end was cut by 0 bases, the J end by 7 bases, with 14 bases between. This CDR3 region has 15 residues. Germline loops: CDR1 SGHDT, CDR2 YYEEEE. The CDR3 spells CASSLASYPRQPQHF. CDR3 bases: TGTGCCAGCAGCTTGGCGTCTTATCCGCGGCAGCCCCAGCATTTT.

This clonotype occurred once. V and J are TRBV9 and TRBJ1-5; a weak D match, TRBD1 (5 bases). The germline gives CDR1 SGDLS, CDR2 YYNGEE. The CDR3 is 12 residues long. Trimming left V 10 bases short and J 2 bases short, with 10 bases between. The CDR3 DNA reads TGTGCCCTCCCGGGGGGCAATCAGCCCCAGCATTTT. It specifies CALPGGNQPQHF.

About this clonotype itself: Here the CDR3 omits its conserved ending phenylalanine or tryptophan, so a read error is the likely source. CDR3 residues: CATNNNFGTEAFL. The CDR3 nucleotides read TGTGCCACCAACAACAACTTTGGCACTGAAGCTTTCCTT. The chain employs TRBV15 and TRBJ1-1; D gene uncertain. The CDR3 has 13 amino acids. Trimming stripped 7 bases from V and 4 bases from J, with 13 bases between. Germline loops: CDR1 LNHNV, CDR2 YYDKDF (reference sequence).

The chain has TRBV7-2 and TRBJ2-3; TRBD2 matches at 9 bases. This CDR3 region has 15 residues. Germline V CDR1 and CDR2: SGHTA, FQGNSA. J was trimmed by 5 bases and V by 8 bases; bases with no gene match: 11. The CDR3 here is CASGRAGGTGDTQYF. CDR3 nucleotide sequence: TGTGCCAGCGGCAGAGCGGGAGGAACGGGAGATACGCAGTATTTT.

At least ten counts were recorded for this clonotype. This sequence joins TRBV27 and TRBJ1-1, with D possibly TRBD1 on 5 matching bases. The CDR3 loop spans 17 amino acids. V was clipped by 3 bases and J by 0 bases, with 17 bases between them. Germline V gene data show CDR1 as MNHEY and CDR2 as SMNVEV (reference sequence). The CDR3 is CASSFGGGSDMNTEAFF. The CDR3 nucleotides are TGTGCCAGCAGTTTCGGGGGAGGTTCAGACATGAACACTGAAGCTTTCTTT.

This sequence joins TRBV20-1 and TRBJ2-7; 11 nucleotides match TRBD2. Trimming removed 2 bases from V and 4 bases from J; junction bases left unmatched: 4. Germline-derived CDR1 and CDR2 are DFQATT and SNEGSKA (reference sequence). The CDR3 has 14 amino acids. CDR3 amino acids: CSARRRLAGYEQYF. CDR3 DNA: TGCAGTGCTAGACGCCGACTAGCGGGATACGAGCAGTACTTC.

This clonotype was recorded many times. Here the CDR3 DNA reads TGTGCCAGCAGTGAAGGAATATTCTCTGGAAACACCATATATTTT. Amino acid sequence: CASSEGIFSGNTIYF. The chain combines TRBV27 with TRBJ1-3, with no clear D. The V and J ends lost 5 bases and 0 bases respectively, with 11 bases between them. CDR1 is MNHEY, CDR2 SMNVEV, per germline (reference sequence). The CDR3 totals 15 residues.

This clonotype was detected ten times or more. The chain employs TRBV7-2 and TRBJ2-2; D is undetermined. Germline CDR1 reads SGHTA; CDR2 reads FQGNSA. V was pared by 2 bases and J by 0 bases, with 10 bases between. This CDR3 contains 16 residues. CDR3 nucleotides: TGTGCCAGCAGCTTACGGAACGCTCCGAACACCGGGGAGCTGTTTTTT. It specifies CASSLRNAPNTGELFF.

This clonotype was detected many times. This may arise from a read error, as a much more abundant clone is one base away. The chain has TRBV10-3 and TRBJ1-1; D remains ambiguous. CDR3 length: 13 amino acids. V lost 7 bases and J lost 4, with 13 bases in between. Germline V gives CDR1 ENHRY, CDR2 SYGVKD. The CDR3 loop reads CAITSSVSTEAFF. The CDR3 nucleotides are TGTGCCATCACTAGTTCGGTGAGCACTGAAGCTTTCTTT.

As regards this clonotype: This may come from a read error, since a much larger clone is one base off. The rearrangement joins TRBV30 to TRBJ1-6, with D unclear. The CDR3 loop spans 13 amino acids. CDR1 and CDR2 (germline): GTSNPN, SVGIG (reference sequence). V lost 3 bases and J 8 bases, leaving 11 bases between the germline ends. CDR3 region: CAWRTDYDSPLHF. CDR3 nucleotide sequence: TGTGCCTGGAGGACGGATTATGATTCACCCCTCCACTTT.

In its sample, this clonotype was seen many times. The rearrangement links TRBV4-1 to TRBJ2-7, with D unresolved. Between the trimmed V and J ends, which lost 4 bases and 2 bases, there was a span of 12 bases. This CDR3 has 14 residues. Germline CDR1 and CDR2: MGHRA and YSYEKL. The CDR3 region has the DNA TGCGCCAGCAGCCCCTCCCCCCGGGCCTACGAGCAGTACTTC. Protein product: CASSPSPRAYEQYF.

The chain uses TRBV2 and TRBJ2-7; 9 bases fit TRBD1. The CDR3 extends over 13 amino acids. With 6 bases clipped from V and 4 bases from J, the junction kept 4 bases outside the gene matches. CDR1 and CDR2 (germline): SNHLY, FYNNEI. CDR3 in DNA: TGTGCCAGCAGAGGGACAGGGAGGTACGAGCAGTACTTC. It yields the protein CASRGTGRYEQYF.

The chain uses TRBV27 and TRBJ2-3; no reliable D call. The CDR3 covers 13 residues. V lost 5 bases, J lost 2 bases, and 8 bases lay in between. Germline values: CDR1 MNHEY, CDR2 SMNVEV (reference sequence). CDR3 sequence (DNA): TGTGCCAGCAGTCTGGCGATCACAGATACGCAGTATTTT. As protein: CASSLAITDTQYF.

This clonotype was counted ten times or more. The J gene is TRBJ1-2, the V gene TRBV2; possible D gene TRBD1, 5 bases. CDR1 and CDR2 (germline): SNHLY, FYNNEI. The germline V and J ends were trimmed by 1 base and 6 bases, with 12 bases remaining between them. The CDR3 is made up of 14 amino acids. The CDR3 is CASSEVRGVHGYTF. In nucleotides, the CDR3 is TGTGCCAGCAGTGAAGTGCGGGGGGTGCATGGCTACACCTTC.

This clonotype showed up many times. The J gene is TRBJ1-1, the V gene TRBV25-1, with D unresolved. V dropped 6 bases and J dropped 0 bases, with 11 bases sitting between them. The length of the CDR3 is 14 residues. Per the germline V gene, CDR1 is MGHDK and CDR2 is SYGVNS. The DNA for the CDR3 is TGTGCCAGCAGGCACACGATGATGAACACTGAAGCTTTCTTT. Translation: CASRHTMMNTEAFF.

The table lists this clonotype with many counts. The rearrangement joins TRBV7-2 to TRBJ2-2; D perhaps matches TRBD1 (5 bases). Between the trimmed V and J ends, which lost 5 bases and 5 bases, there was a span of 15 bases. The germline V gene encodes CDR1 SGHTA and CDR2 FQGNSA. This CDR3 contains 15 residues. The CDR3 DNA sequence: TGTGCCAGCAGCCCCCCAGGGATAGTAACCGGGGAGCTGTTTTTT. Translation: CASSPPGIVTGELFF.

This chain joins TRBV14 and TRBJ1-4; possibly TRBD1 for D (5 bases). CDR1 and CDR2 (germline): SGHDN, FVKESK. V was trimmed by 4 bases and J by 8 bases, leaving 11 bases between them. The CDR3 consists of 13 residues. The DNA of the CDR3 is TGTGCCAGCAGCCTCGGCAGGGAGGAAAAACTGTTTTTT. This encodes CASSLGREEKLFF. Full variable domain (remainder filled in from reference TRBV14 and TRBJ1-4): EAGVTQFPSHSVIEKGQTVTLRCDPISGHDNLYWYRRVMGKEIKFLLHFVKESKQDESGMPNNRFLAERTGGTYSTLKVQPAELEDSGVYFCASSLGREEKLFFGSGTQLSVL.

Many counts were recorded for this clonotype. This chain connects TRBV5-1 to TRBJ1-1; D gene unclear. V was cut by 0 bases and J by 11 bases, with 17 bases left in between. There are 14 residues in the CDR3. CDR1 is SGHRS and CDR2 is YFSETQ in the germline V gene. This CDR3 reads CASSLVSPTTGAFF. The CDR3 coding sequence is TGCGCCAGCAGCTTGGTATCTCCAACCACCGGGGCTTTCTTT.